This is a list of T cell receptor beta chains from one sample in a study of blood T cell repertoires in COVID-19. Produced via immunoSEQ multiplex PCR; TCRdb's table is partial and in-frame only. The table includes approximately 88,000 clones, about 70% detected once. Sequenced input: peripheral blood. Receptor source: an elderly woman with active or convalescent COVID-19. Each CDR3 is given with its conserved first and last residue. Each record gives: V gene, J gene, clone size, CDR3 length, D gene, CDR3 DNA, CDR3 protein. D genes are given only for firm matches. Size is omitted from some rows. Given values are once, few, many or a class for expanded clones.

v_gene: TRBV28; j_gene: TRBJ2-7; abundance: once; len: 13; d_gene: .; CDR3nt: TGTGCCAGCAGTTTTGGAGATTCCTACGAGCAGTACTTC; CDR3aa: CASSFGDSYEQYF
v_gene: TRBV5-1; j_gene: TRBJ2-2; abundance: .; len: 16; d_gene: TRBD1; CDR3nt: TGCGCCAGCAGATCGGACAGGCACGCGAACACCGGGGAGCTGTTTTTT; CDR3aa: CASRSDRHANTGELFF
v_gene: TRBV30; j_gene: TRBJ1-4; abundance: .; len: 13; d_gene: TRBD1; CDR3nt: TGTGCCTGGAGTTTACAGGGGTGGGAGAAACTGTTTTTT; CDR3aa: CAWSLQGWEKLFF
v_gene: TRBV5-4; j_gene: TRBJ1-2; abundance: .; len: 15; d_gene: .; CDR3nt: TGTGCCAGCAGCCCCGTGGGTGGGCGAAGCTATGGCTACACCTTC; CDR3aa: CASSPVGGRSYGYTF
v_gene: TRBV18; j_gene: TRBJ2-1; abundance: .; len: 13; d_gene: .; CDR3nt: TGTGCCAGCTCACTCAGACGGGGCAATGAGCAGTTCTTC; CDR3aa: CASSLRRGNEQFF
v_gene: TRBV19; j_gene: TRBJ2-3; abundance: .; len: 18; d_gene: .; CDR3nt: TGTGCCAGTAGGGAGGGGGCGCGGTGGTTCCTTTCCACAGATACGCAGTATTTT; CDR3aa: CASREGARWFLSTDTQYF
v_gene: TRBV6-5; j_gene: TRBJ2-7; abundance: many; len: 14; d_gene: .; CDR3nt: .; CDR3aa: CASSSSGGQGEQYF
v_gene: TRBV28; j_gene: TRBJ2-2; abundance: .; len: 16; d_gene: TRBD2; CDR3nt: TGTGCCAGCAGTTTCCGGGGCGGGGGGTGGCCCGGGGAGCTGTTTTTT; CDR3aa: CASSFRGGGWPGELFF
v_gene: TRBV30; j_gene: TRBJ1-6; abundance: .; len: 13; d_gene: .; CDR3nt: TGTGCCTGGAGTGTAGGGCCAGGGGCACCCCTCCACTTT; CDR3aa: CAWSVGPGAPLHF
v_gene: TRBV10-2; j_gene: TRBJ2-1; abundance: .; len: 15; d_gene: .; CDR3nt: TGCGCCAGCAGTGAACTCGGGGGAGCCACCAATGAGCAGTTCTTC; CDR3aa: CASSELGGATNEQFF
v_gene: TRBV7-9; j_gene: TRBJ2-2; abundance: .; len: 17; d_gene: .; CDR3nt: TGTGCCAGCAGCTTACCGACTACATATGCGAACACCGGGGAGCTGTTTTTT; CDR3aa: CASSLPTTYANTGELFF
v_gene: TRBV4-3; j_gene: TRBJ2-7; abundance: .; len: 14; d_gene: .; CDR3nt: TGCGCCAGCAGCCAAGATTTTCAGGTCGGCGAGCAGTACTTC; CDR3aa: CASSQDFQVGEQYF